This entry concerns a single T cell receptor beta chain. This entry belongs to a study of blood T cell repertoires in COVID-19. Study summary: Acute-phase and convalescent COVID-19 samples originated in the United States, Italy and Spain.

This CDR3 region has 16 residues. Trimming took 6 bases from V and 1 from J, leaving 15 bases between them. Germline loops: CDR1 SNHLY, CDR2 FYNNEI. Original handling: By means of reference gene primer amplification, nucleated cell counts were estimated. Data came from immunoSEQ multiplex PCR; TCRdb stores just in-frame clones and leaves some out. The V and J calls and the clone size are those of that table, but D and trimming were determined from the DNA. The data contain 400,000 to 550,000 clones, roughly 90% of them seen just once; the ten biggest clones take up approximately 4.5%. The TCR sequence derives from a woman aged 25 to 39 with acute or convalescent COVID-19. The chain uses TRBV2 and TRBJ2-2; D possibly corresponds to TRBD1 (6 bases). The sample taken for sequencing was peripheral blood. In DNA, the CDR3 is TGTGCCAGCAGGGGGGCGGACTCATGGAACACCGGGGAGCTGTTTTTT. Its protein is CASRGADSWNTGELFF.